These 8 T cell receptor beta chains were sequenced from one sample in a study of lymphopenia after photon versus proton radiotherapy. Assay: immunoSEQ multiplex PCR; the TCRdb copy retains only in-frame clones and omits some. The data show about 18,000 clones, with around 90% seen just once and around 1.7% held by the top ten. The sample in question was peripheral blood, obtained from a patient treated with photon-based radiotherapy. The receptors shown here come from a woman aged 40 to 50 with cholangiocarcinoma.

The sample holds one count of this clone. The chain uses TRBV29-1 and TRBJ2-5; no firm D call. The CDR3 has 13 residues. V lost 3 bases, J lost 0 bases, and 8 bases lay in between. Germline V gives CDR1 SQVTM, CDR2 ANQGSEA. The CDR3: CSVDRSNQETQYF. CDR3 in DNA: TGCAGCGTTGATCGGTCGAACCAAGAGACCCAGTACTTC.

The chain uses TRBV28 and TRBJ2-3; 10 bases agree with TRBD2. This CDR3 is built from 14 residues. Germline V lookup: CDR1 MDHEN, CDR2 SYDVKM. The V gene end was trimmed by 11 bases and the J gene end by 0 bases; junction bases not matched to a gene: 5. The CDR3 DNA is TGTGCCGGTACTAGCGGGGCTAGCACAGATACGCAGTATTTT. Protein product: CAGTSGASTDTQYF.

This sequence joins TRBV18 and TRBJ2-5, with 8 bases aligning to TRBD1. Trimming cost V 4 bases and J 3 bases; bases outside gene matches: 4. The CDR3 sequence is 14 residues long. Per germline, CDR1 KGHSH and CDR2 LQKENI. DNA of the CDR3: TGTGCCAGCTCACAGATGACAGGGGAAGAGACCCAGTACTTC. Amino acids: CASSQMTGEETQYF. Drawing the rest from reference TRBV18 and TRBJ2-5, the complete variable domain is NAGVMQNPRHLVRRRGQEARLRCSPMKGHSHVYWYRQLPEEGLKFMVYLQKENIIDESGMPKERFSAEFPKEGPSILRIQQVVRGDSAAYFCASSQMTGEETQYFGPGTRLLVL.

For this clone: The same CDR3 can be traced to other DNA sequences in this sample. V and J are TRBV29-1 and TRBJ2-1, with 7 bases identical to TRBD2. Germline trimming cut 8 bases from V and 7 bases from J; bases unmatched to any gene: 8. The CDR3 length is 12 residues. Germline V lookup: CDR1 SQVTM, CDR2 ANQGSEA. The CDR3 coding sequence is TGCAGCCATGGGGCGGGGGATAATGAGCAGTTCTTC. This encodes CSHGAGDNEQFF.

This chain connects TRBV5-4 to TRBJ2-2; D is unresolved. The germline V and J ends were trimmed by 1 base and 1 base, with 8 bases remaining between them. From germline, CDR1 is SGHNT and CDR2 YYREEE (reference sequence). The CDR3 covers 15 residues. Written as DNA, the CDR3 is TGTGCCAGCAGCTTGCCGGCGGTGAACACCGGGGAGCTGTTTTTT. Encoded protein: CASSLPAVNTGELFF.

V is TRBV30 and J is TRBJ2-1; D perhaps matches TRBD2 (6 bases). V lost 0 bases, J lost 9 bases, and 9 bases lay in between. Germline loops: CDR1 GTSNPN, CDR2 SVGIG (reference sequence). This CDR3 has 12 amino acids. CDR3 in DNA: TGTGCCTGGAGTGTACCGGGACTTGAGCAGTTCTTC. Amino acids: CAWSVPGLEQFF.

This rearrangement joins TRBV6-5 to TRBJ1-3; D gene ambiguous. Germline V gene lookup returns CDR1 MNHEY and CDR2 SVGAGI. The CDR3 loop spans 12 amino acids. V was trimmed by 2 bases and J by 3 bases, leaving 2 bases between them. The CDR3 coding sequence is TGTGCCAGCAGTTACGGTGGAAACACCATATATTTT. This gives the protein CASSYGGNTIYF.

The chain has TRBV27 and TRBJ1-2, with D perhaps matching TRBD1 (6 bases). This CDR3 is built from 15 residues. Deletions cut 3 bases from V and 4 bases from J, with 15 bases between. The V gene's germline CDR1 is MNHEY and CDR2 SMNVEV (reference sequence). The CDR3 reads CASSFGQRLGYGYTF. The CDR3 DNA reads TGTGCCAGCAGTTTTGGACAGCGGCTTGGCTATGGCTACACCTTC.